Following are 10 T cell receptor beta chains from one sample sequenced in a study of post-analysis software for immune sequencing data. Tagging with unique molecular identifiers was a feature of the TCR beta cDNA libraries. TCRdb itself ran the PCR reads through MiXCR, one entry per CDR3 protein. The repertoire includes some 700,000 distinct CDR3 sequences, 59% of them detected once, and about 10% sits in the top ten. Study-wide points: Higher frequency in patients than in controls was seen for about five TRBV segments, with TRBV5-6, TRBV5-1 and TRBV20-1 among them.

No antigen has been identified for these receptors. Sequenced input: blood. All receptors come from a girl under 10 years old with multiple sclerosis.

V usage is TRBV5-1 and J usage is TRBJ2-7, with TRBD2 identical over 8 bases. CDR1 is SGHRS and CDR2 is YFSETQ in the germline V gene. The CDR3 has 16 amino acids. The junction had 11 bases not matched to a gene; V was cut back by 2 bases and J by 4 bases. The CDR3 loop is CASSLTSGLGAYEQYF. DNA for the CDR3: TGCGCCAGCAGCTTAACTAGCGGACTAGGAGCTTACGAGCAGTACTTC.

This clonotype was observed a single time. This rearrangement joins TRBV7-2 to TRBJ1-1, with 8 bases lining up with TRBD1. The CDR3 has 14 residues. Germline-derived CDR1 and CDR2 are SGHTA and FQGNSA. Germline trimming cut 4 bases from V and 6 bases from J; bases unmatched to any gene: 7. CDR3 in DNA: TGTGCCAGCAGCTCCCGGACAGGGTTTTCTGAAGCTTTCTTT. Its translation: CASSSRTGFSEAFF.

This clonotype was observed a few times. The rearrangement links TRBV7-2 to TRBJ1-2; unclear D gene. Trimming removed 4 bases at V and 5 bases at J, with 8 bases between. CDR3 length equals 12 residues. Germline V gene sequence: CDR1 SGHTA, CDR2 FQGNSA. CDR3 residues: CASSSRRYGYTF. The CDR3 DNA reads TGTGCCAGCAGCTCCCGAAGATATGGCTACACCTTC.

CDR3: CASSLARRDYEQYF. CDR3 nucleotides: TGTGCCAGCAGTTTAGCTCGGAGGGACTACGAGCAGTACTTC. The chain is built from TRBV12-3 or TRBV12-4 and TRBJ2-7, with a tentative D call TRBD2 (6 bases). The CDR3 has 14 residues. Trimming pared 0 bases from V and 3 bases from J, leaving 9 bases between.

CDR3 sequence: CASSLVAGGPSSYNEQFF. For the CDR3, the DNA is TGTGCCAGCAGCTTAGTAGCGGGGGGCCCCAGCTCCTACAATGAGCAGTTCTTC. The gene calls are TRBV13 and TRBJ2-1; 10 positions agree with TRBD2. CDR3 length: 18 amino acids. J gave up 0 bases and V 1 base, and 6 bases lay outside the gene matches. The germline V gene has CDR1 PRHDT and CDR2 FYEKMQ (reference sequence). Full variable domain (outside the CDR3, taken from reference TRBV13 and TRBJ2-1): AAGVIQSPRHLIKEKRETATLKCYPIPRHDTVYWYQQGPGQDPQFLISFYEKMQSDKGSIPDRFSAQQFSDYHSELNMSSLELGDSALYFCASSLVAGGPSSYNEQFFGPGTRLTVL.

As to this clonotype: At one end the junction does not follow the germline gene, possibly because of a read error. The V call is TRBV5-1, the J call TRBJ2-2; 8 nucleotides align to TRBD1. Germline V lookup: CDR1 SGHRS, CDR2 YFSETQ. The CDR3 extends over 16 amino acids. The CDR3: CASSLIGQGRAGERFF. The CDR3 DNA reads TGCGCCAGCAGCTTGATCGGACAGGGTCGTGCCGGGGAGCGGTTTTTT.

This clonotype was picked up a small number of times. The V gene is TRBV6-5, the J gene TRBJ2-2; D ambiguous. Trimming removed 0 bases at V and 5 bases at J, with 4 bases between. Germline V CDR1 and CDR2: MNHEY, SVGAGI. The CDR3 has 13 amino acids. The CDR3 is CASSYSPTGELFF. DNA for the CDR3: TGTGCCAGCAGTTACTCCCCAACCGGGGAGCTGTTTTTT.

The chain recombines TRBV5-1 with TRBJ1-1; D remains unclear. Germline lookup yields CDR1 SGHRS and CDR2 YFSETQ. V lost 0 bases to trimming and J lost 6 bases, with 9 bases between them. The CDR3 runs to 13 residues. The CDR3 region has the DNA TGCGCCAGCAGCTTGGGGGCAGGACCTGAAGCTTTCTTT. This translates into CASSLGAGPEAFF.

The J gene is TRBJ2-3, the V gene TRBV27; 13 nucleotides align to TRBD2. This CDR3 has 18 amino acids. CDR1 is MNHEY and CDR2 is SMNVEV in the germline V gene (reference sequence). Trimming cost V 8 bases and J 2 bases; bases outside gene matches: 13. The CDR3: CASGSTGLAGFPTDTQYF. The CDR3 coding sequence is TGTGCCAGCGGTTCTACGGGACTAGCGGGATTCCCCACAGATACGCAGTATTTT.

The chain couples TRBV5-1 to TRBJ1-1; 8 bases agree with TRBD1. V shed 3 bases and J 7 bases; nucleotides not matched to a gene: 8. The germline CDR1 and CDR2 sequences are SGHRS and YFSETQ. This CDR3 region has 14 residues. CDR3 loop: CASSYAYTGGEAFF. In nucleotides, the CDR3 is TGCGCCAGCAGCTACGCATACACAGGGGGTGAAGCTTTCTTT.